A single sample is the source of the 14 T cell receptor beta chains below, sequenced in a study of blood T cell repertoires in COVID-19. Profiled with immunoSEQ multiplex PCR; TCRdb holds only in-frame clones, not every one. The sample has around 200,000 clones; approximately 86% are singletons. The sample consisted of PBMCs or T cells enriched from blood (not recorded which). All receptors come from a woman aged 25 to 45 who had been exposed to COVID-19.

This chain joins TRBV11-3 and TRBJ2-2; 11 nucleotides match TRBD1. Germline values: CDR1 SGHNT, CDR2 YENEEA. The ends lost 8 bases at V and 2 bases at J; junction bases unmatched: 4. The CDR3 consists of 15 residues. The chain's CDR3 is CASAGQGVNTGELFF. The CDR3, as DNA: TGTGCCAGCGCGGGACAGGGGGTAAACACCGGGGAGCTGTTTTTT. The variable domain in full, completed from reference TRBV11-3 and TRBJ2-2, reads EAGVVQSPRYKIIEKKQPVAFWCNPISGHNTLYWYLQNLGQGPELLIRYENEEAVDDSQLPKDRFSAERLKGVDSTLKIQPAELGDSAVYLCASAGQGVNTGELFFGEGSRLTVL.

The chain joins TRBV6-5 to TRBJ1-1, with D unresolved. Per germline, CDR1 MNHEY and CDR2 SVGAGI. The CDR3 contains 13 residues. V was trimmed by 6 bases and J by 0 bases, leaving 8 bases between them. The CDR3 DNA reads TGTGCCAGCAGGGTAGATATGAACACTGAAGCTTTCTTT. Translated: CASRVDMNTEAFF.

The chain employs TRBV7-3 and TRBJ2-1, with 9 bases lining up with TRBD2. Germline-derived CDR1 and CDR2 are SGHTA and FQGTGA. V was pared by 3 bases and J by 0 bases, with 3 bases of the junction left unmatched. CDR3 length equals 16 residues. CDR3 in DNA: TGTGCCAGCAGCTTGCGGGGGGGTAGCTCCTACAATGAGCAGTTCTTC. Translating gives CASSLRGGSSYNEQFF.

The chain carries TRBV5-1 and TRBJ1-1; 8 nucleotides match TRBD1. CDR3 size: 13 residues. With 5 bases clipped from V and 6 bases from J, the junction kept 6 bases outside the gene matches. Germline V gene data show CDR1 as SGHRS and CDR2 as YFSETQ. CDR3 bases: TGCGCCAGCAGAGGACAGGGAAGGGCTGAAGCTTTCTTT. Translation: CASRGQGRAEAFF.

The chain uses TRBV3-1 (or the pseudogene TRBV3-2) and TRBJ2-3; TRBD2 agrees at 8 bases. The V segment lost 1 base and the J segment 10 bases; nucleotides outside the gene matches: 10. The CDR3 totals 15 residues. The germline V gene encodes CDR1 LGHDT and CDR2 YNNKEL (reference sequence). CDR3 in DNA: TGTGCCAGCAGCCAAGGGCTAGCGGGCGACGTTCCGCAGTATTTT. Its translation: CASSQGLAGDVPQYF.

V gene TRBV11-3 combines with J gene TRBJ2-7; 7 nucleotides line up with TRBD1. V shed 5 bases, J shed 2 bases, and the junction held 9 bases outside the gene matches. Per the germline V gene, CDR1 is SGHNT and CDR2 is YENEEA. The CDR3 runs to 15 residues. CDR3 region: CASSHSRQGAYEQYF. The CDR3 bases are TGTGCCAGCAGCCATTCGAGACAGGGTGCCTACGAGCAGTACTTC.

V is TRBV4-2 and J is TRBJ2-2, with D possibly TRBD1 on 5 matching bases. Germline V lookup: CDR1 LGHNA, CDR2 YNFKEQ. Trimming cost V 5 bases and J 3 bases, with 13 bases left between them. This CDR3 contains 15 residues. CDR3 nucleotides: TGTGCCAGCAGCTTGTCGGTCAGGGACACCGGGGAGCTGTTTTTT. Translating gives CASSLSVRDTGELFF.

This rearrangement joins TRBV19 to TRBJ1-2; the match to TRBD1 covers 9 bases. The CDR3 contains 14 residues. V was clipped by 1 base and J by 9 bases; unmatched bases: 6. The V gene's germline CDR1 is LNHDA and CDR2 SQIVND (reference sequence). CDR3 DNA: TGTGCCAGTAGTATAGCCCCGGGACAGGGCCGCTACACCTTC. Protein product: CASSIAPGQGRYTF.

This chain joins TRBV3-1 (or the pseudogene TRBV3-2) and TRBJ2-7; the match to TRBD1 covers 9 bases. The germline V gene encodes CDR1 LGHDT and CDR2 YNNKEL (reference sequence). The length of the CDR3 is 18 residues. Trimming took 1 base from V and 1 from J; bases not matched to a gene: 11. As DNA, the CDR3 is TGTGCCAGCAGCCAAGCCGGGACAGGGACTACCTATTCCTACGAGCAGTACTTC. It is translated as CASSQAGTGTTYSYEQYF.

The CDR3: CASSVDGHSGNTIYF. CDR3 coding DNA: TGTGCCAGCAGCGTAGACGGACACTCTGGAAACACCATATATTTT. V and J are TRBV9 and TRBJ1-3; a possible D gene is TRBD1 (5 bases). With 0 bases removed from V and 0 bases from J, the gap between germline ends came to 7 bases. The CDR3 loop spans 15 amino acids. Germline CDR1 and CDR2: SGDLS and YYNGEE.

This rearrangement joins TRBV27 to TRBJ2-3, with D unclear. Germline values: CDR1 MNHEY, CDR2 SMNVEV (reference sequence). This CDR3 comprises 15 residues. V was shortened by 6 bases and J by 2 bases, with 15 bases between the two germline ends. The CDR3 here is CASSPIGIATDTQYF. In nucleotides, the CDR3 is TGTGCCAGCAGCCCAATTGGAATAGCCACAGATACGCAGTATTTT.

The chain links TRBV11-2 to TRBJ1-4, with D unresolved. Trimming took 4 bases from V and 4 from J, leaving 16 bases between them. Germline V CDR1 and CDR2: SGHAT, FQNNGV. This CDR3 comprises 16 residues. In DNA form, the CDR3 reads TGTGCCAGCAGCTCCGGAGGACGGACCTATAATGAAAAACTGTTTTTT. Its translation is CASSSGGRTYNEKLFF. The full variable domain, with the rest looked up from reference TRBV11-2 and TRBJ1-4, is EAGVAQSPRYKIIEKRQSVAFWCNPISGHATLYWYQQILGQGPKLLIQFQNNGVVDDSQLPKDRFSAERLKGVDSTLKIQPAKLEDSAVYLCASSSGGRTYNEKLFFGSGTQLSVL.

This chain uses TRBV30 with TRBJ1-2; 8 positions match TRBD1. Trimming cost V 0 bases and J 7 bases; bases outside gene matches: 4. The germline V gene has CDR1 GTSNPN and CDR2 SVGIG (reference sequence). This CDR3 has 13 residues. CDR3 region: CAWSVLQGAGYTF. The DNA of the CDR3 is TGTGCCTGGAGTGTATTGCAGGGGGCTGGCTACACCTTC.

The rearrangement uses TRBV6-5 and TRBJ1-1; unclear D gene. Germline assignment: CDR1 MNHEY and CDR2 SVGAGI. Between the trimmed V and J ends, which lost 6 bases and 6 bases, there was a span of 14 bases. This CDR3 contains 13 residues. The CDR3 DNA reads as TGTGCCAGCAGCACGGGGTCGGTCGCTGAAGCTTTCTTT. It is translated as CASSTGSVAEAFF.